Detailed here is one TCR beta chain. This clone was observed a single time. The target of this receptor is not known. No much larger clonotype is one base removed from it; base qualities were not supplied. The source of the sample is a study of Tregs in tolerant kidney transplant recipients (dated by TCRdb to about 2019). About the investigation overall: Additional Treg samples were obtained from a 3-day mixed lymphocyte reaction with belatacept, in some cases followed by an approximately 5-day donor restimulation, before recipient CD4+CD25+CD127- cells were sorted. Antibodies distinguished recipient from donor cells when sorting primary belatacept mixed lymphocyte reaction cultures. The study applied TCRbeta sequencing to find donor-specific regulatory T cells before combined kidney and bone marrow transplantation and then followed those same cells after transplant. In a few healthy controls, several methods of expanding Tregs specific for an allogeneic donor were compared by TCRbeta repertoire sequencing.

CDR1 and CDR2 are read off the germline V gene as SGHRS and YFSETQ. The V end loses 4 bases and the J end loses 12 bases, and a stretch of 19 bases separates them. Including the terminal cysteine and phenylalanine, the CDR3 comprises 13 residues. Only the CDR3 DNA is retained, 39 bases long and in frame from the first base. Study-wide conclusions, independent of this receptor: The study was constrained by small patient numbers, and validation of the findings is required in larger populations and under other immunosuppression protocols. The most biologically relevant and donor-specific TCRbeta repertoire appeared to be identified by expanding Tregs with activated donor B cells. Biological reproducibility was not directly assessed, although technical replication error appeared to be minimal.

Blood from healthy controls was obtained either from healthy volunteers or as purchased buffy coats. Healthy control blood was processed by Ficoll density gradient to PBMCs and cryopreserved; patient PBMCs were collected before and after transplant. For TCRbeta CDR3 sequencing, genomic DNA from the sorted cells was extracted using the QIAGEN DNeasy Blood and Tissue Kit. High-throughput TCRbeta CDR3 sequencing, including PCR amplification with bias correction and internal controls, was performed commercially through immunoSEQ. In the paper's pipeline: Unique productive TCRbeta sequences were defined by CDR3 nucleotide sequence where primers matched, and otherwise by CDR3 amino acid sequence together with Vbeta and Jbeta genes. A sequence was defined as donor-reactive if the sequence was expanded at least 5-fold in CFSE-low cells compared with unstimulated cells and had a frequency of at least 0.01% in CFSE-low cells. Jensen-Shannon divergence calculated on the top 100 TCRbeta sequences ranked by frequency was used to measure repertoire divergence. When a sample had multiple sequencing runs, each run was corrected for sorting error separately and the runs were then pooled. TCRdb took over this immuneACCESS table, retaining in-frame rearrangements with V and J assigned. Such tables are incomplete; in checked studies, under half of the missing clones stem from an unresolved V gene, and the remainder is unexplained. That table gives V, J and clone size, and the DNA gave D and trimming. This sample is represented by 35,000 to 50,000 clones; 95% to 96% of them were singletons. The top ten hold more than 0.35% of the sample.

Recombination connected TRBV5-1 to TRBJ1-1; the D gene identity is not certain. The TCR comes from a human donor in good health. The specimen sequenced was Tregs from blood cultured with allogeneic cells. The DNA is as follows: TGCGCCAGCAGCCCCGGTCCTGGTGGTGTGACTTTCTTT. Translated, it gives CASSPGPGGVTFF.